This T cell receptor (beta chain) was recorded in a study of blood T cell repertoires in COVID-19 (dated by TCRdb to the early 2020s). Describing the broader study: The collaborator samples originated in the United States, Italy and Spain and spanned the acute and convalescent phases of COVID-19. The material from the prospective study consisted of cDNA or gDNA derived from T cells, B-cell-depleted T cells, or PBMCs. Deeply sampled blood TCRbeta repertoires from subjects exposed to, actively infected with, or recovered from COVID-19 were included in the dataset. The repertoires were released in a freely available public database meant as a resource for research on the immune response to SARS-CoV-2. The samples were drawn from two sources: the first 160 participants of the ongoing ImmuneRACE study, and over 950 subjects contributed by 6 global collaborators. Nearly every sample came with metadata listing a de-identified subject ID, COVID-19 status, age in years and sex. Where HLA class I and class II types were available, the types were taken from metadata supplied by the sample provider, not from assay-based typing. Results the study describes overall, beyond this receptor: Clinical and demographic metadata were provided uncurated, with the amount varying by source and participant.

Points on this clone: Its antigen has not been determined. There are no base qualities to consult, and no much larger clone falls within one base.

The CDR3 runs 16 amino acids, cysteine and phenylalanine included. Only the CDR3 part of the read is kept: 48 bases, read in frame from the first base. The germline V gene (reference sequence) specifies LGHDT as CDR1 and YNNKEL as CDR2. The germline ends are 15 bases apart after V is trimmed by 4 bases and J by 1 base. TCRbeta CDR3 regions were amplified from genomic DNA using the immunoSEQ Assay, a bias-controlled multiplex PCR. Processing in the source paper ran as follows. The number of nucleated cells in each sample was estimated by amplification of reference gene primers within the assay. Sequence reads were collapsed and filtered to measure the absolute abundance of every unique TCRbeta CDR3 rearrangement. Productive Simpson clonality was computed per sample as the square root of Simpson's diversity index over productive rearrangements. In TCRdb, the immuneACCESS table is reduced to in-frame sequences with V and J assigned. These tables do not hold every clone; where another copy was compared, an unresolved V gene accounts for under half, and the others remain unexplained. V, J and clone size are taken as reported in that table, and D and trimming were inferred from the DNA itself. For this sample there are tens of thousands of clones; 85% to 90% appear just once. The top ten hold 12% of the sample.

Each collaborating institution followed its own protocols to collect whole blood in K2EDTA tubes. Collaborator samples were shipped for TCRbeta analysis as frozen whole blood, isolated PBMCs, or DNA extracted from either sample type. This receptor was taken from a man between 65 and 85 years old with active COVID-19. The sample taken for sequencing was peripheral blood. The sequence joins TRBV3-1 (or the pseudogene TRBV3-2) to TRBJ2-3; the D region possibly corresponds to TRBD2 (7 bases align). This receptor carries the CDR3 CASSLRRGPGTDTQYF. DNA sequence: TGTGCCAGCAGCCTAAGGCGGGGGCCGGGCACAGATACGCAGTATTTT.